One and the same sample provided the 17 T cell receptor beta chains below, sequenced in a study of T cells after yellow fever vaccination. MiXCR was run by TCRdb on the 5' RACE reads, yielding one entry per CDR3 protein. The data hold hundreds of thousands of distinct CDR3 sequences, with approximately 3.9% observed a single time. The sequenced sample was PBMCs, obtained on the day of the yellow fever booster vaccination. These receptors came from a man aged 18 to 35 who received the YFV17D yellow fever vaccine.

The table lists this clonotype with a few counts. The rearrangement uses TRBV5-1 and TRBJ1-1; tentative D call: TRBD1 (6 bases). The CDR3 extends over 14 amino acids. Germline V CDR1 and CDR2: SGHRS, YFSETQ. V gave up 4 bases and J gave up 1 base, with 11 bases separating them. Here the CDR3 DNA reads TGCGCCAGCAGCCGGTCCAGGGGGAACACTGAAGCTTTCTTT. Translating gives CASSRSRGNTEAFF.

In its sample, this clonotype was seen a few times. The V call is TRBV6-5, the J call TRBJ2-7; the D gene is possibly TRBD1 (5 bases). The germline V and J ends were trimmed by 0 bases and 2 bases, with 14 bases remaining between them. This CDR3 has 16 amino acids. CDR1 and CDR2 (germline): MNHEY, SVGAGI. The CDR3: CASSYSWPGWTYEQYF. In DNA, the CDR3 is TGTGCCAGCAGTTACTCGTGGCCAGGGTGGACCTACGAGCAGTACTTC.

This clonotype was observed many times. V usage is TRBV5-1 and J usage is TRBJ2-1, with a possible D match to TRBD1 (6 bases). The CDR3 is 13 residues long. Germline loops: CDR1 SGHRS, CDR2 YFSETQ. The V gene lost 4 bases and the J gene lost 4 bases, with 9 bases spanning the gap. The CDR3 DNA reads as TGCGCCAGCAGCCCACAGGGTTACAATGAGCAGTTCTTC. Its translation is CASSPQGYNEQFF. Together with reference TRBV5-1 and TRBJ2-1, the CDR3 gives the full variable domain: KAGVTQTPRYLIKTRGQQVTLSCSPISGHRSVSWYQQTPGQGLQFLFEYFSETQRNKGNFPGRFSGRQFSNSRSEMNVSTLELGDSALYLCASSPQGYNEQFFGPGTRLTVL.

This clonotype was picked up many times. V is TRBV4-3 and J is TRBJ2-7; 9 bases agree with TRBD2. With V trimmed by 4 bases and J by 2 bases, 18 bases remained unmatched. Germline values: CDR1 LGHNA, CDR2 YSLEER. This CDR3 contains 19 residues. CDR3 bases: TGCGCCAGCAGCCTAGAACTAGCGGGTCCGTCCGTGGCTCCCTACGAGCAGTACTTC. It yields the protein CASSLELAGPSVAPYEQYF.

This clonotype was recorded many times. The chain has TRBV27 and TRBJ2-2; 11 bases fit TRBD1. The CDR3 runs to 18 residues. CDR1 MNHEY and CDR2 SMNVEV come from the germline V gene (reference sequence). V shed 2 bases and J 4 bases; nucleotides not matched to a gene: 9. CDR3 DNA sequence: TGTGCCAGCAGTTTAAGTGCGGGAGGGACAGGGGGCACCGGGGAGCTGTTTTTT. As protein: CASSLSAGGTGGTGELFF.

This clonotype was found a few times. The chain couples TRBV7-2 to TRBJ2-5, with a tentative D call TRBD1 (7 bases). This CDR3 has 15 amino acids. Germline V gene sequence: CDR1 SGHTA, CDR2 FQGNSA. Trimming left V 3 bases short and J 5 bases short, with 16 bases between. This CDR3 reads CASSLVRTGGETQYF. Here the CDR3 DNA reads TGTGCCAGCAGCTTGGTCAGGACAGGAGGGGAGACCCAGTACTTC.

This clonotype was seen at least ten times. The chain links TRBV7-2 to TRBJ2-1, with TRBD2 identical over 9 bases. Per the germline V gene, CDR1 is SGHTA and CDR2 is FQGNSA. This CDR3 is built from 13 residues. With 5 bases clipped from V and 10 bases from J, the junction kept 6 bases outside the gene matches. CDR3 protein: CASSAGGGDEQFF. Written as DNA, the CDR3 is TGTGCCAGCAGCGCCGGCGGGGGGGACGAGCAGTTCTTC.

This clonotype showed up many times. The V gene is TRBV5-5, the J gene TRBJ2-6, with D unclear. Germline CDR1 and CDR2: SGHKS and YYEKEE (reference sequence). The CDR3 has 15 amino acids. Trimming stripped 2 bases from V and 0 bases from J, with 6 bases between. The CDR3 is CASSFADSGANVLTF. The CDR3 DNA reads TGTGCCAGCAGCTTTGCGGACTCTGGGGCCAACGTCCTGACTTTC.

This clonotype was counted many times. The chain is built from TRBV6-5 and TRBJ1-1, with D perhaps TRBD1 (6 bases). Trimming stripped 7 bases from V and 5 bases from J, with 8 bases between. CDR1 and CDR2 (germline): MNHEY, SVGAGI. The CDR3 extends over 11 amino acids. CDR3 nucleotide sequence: TGTGCCAGCACCAGGGGAACTGAAGCTTTCTTT. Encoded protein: CASTRGTEAFF.

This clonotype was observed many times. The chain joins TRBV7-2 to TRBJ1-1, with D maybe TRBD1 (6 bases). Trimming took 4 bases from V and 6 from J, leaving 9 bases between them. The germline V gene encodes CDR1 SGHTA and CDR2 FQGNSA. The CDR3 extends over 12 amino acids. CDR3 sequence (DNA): TGTGCCAGCAGCTGGGACACGTCTGAAGCTTTCTTT. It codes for CASSWDTSEAFF.

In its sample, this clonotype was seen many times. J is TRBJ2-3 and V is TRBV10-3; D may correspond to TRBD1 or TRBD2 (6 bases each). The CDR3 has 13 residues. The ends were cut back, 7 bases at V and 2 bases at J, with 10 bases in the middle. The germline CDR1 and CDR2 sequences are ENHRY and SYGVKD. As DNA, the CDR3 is TGTGCCATCAACAGGGAGGTCACAGATACGCAGTATTTT. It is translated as CAINREVTDTQYF.

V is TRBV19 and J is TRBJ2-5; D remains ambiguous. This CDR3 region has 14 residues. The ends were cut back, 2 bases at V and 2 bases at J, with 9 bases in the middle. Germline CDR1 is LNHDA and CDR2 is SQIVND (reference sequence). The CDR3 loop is CASSIKLLQETQYF. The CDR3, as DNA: TGTGCCAGTAGTATAAAGCTTCTACAAGAGACCCAGTACTTC. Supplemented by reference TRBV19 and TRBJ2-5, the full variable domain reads DGGITQSPKYLFRKEGQNVTLSCEQNLNHDAMYWYRQDPGQGLRLIYYSQIVNDFQKGDIAEGYSVSREKKESFPLTVTSAQKNPTAFYLCASSIKLLQETQYFGPGTRLLVL.

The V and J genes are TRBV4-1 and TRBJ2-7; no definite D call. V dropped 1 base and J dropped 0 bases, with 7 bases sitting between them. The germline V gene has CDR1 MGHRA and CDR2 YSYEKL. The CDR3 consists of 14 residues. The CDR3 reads CASSQGVLSYEQYF. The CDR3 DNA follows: TGCGCCAGCAGCCAAGGAGTACTCTCCTACGAGCAGTACTTC.

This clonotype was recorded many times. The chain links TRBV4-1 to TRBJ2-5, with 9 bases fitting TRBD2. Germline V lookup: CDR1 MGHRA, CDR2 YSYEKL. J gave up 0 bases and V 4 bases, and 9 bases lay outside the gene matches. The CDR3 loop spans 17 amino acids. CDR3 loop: CASSRRLAEKNQETQYF. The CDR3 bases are TGCGCCAGCAGCCGGCGACTAGCGGAAAAAAACCAAGAGACCCAGTACTTC.

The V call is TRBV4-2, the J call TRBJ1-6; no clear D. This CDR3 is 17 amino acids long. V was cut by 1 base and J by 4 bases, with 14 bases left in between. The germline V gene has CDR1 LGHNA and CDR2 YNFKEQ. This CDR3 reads CASSQVGTGTYNSPLHF. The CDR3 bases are TGTGCCAGCAGCCAAGTAGGAACCGGAACATATAATTCACCCCTCCACTTT.

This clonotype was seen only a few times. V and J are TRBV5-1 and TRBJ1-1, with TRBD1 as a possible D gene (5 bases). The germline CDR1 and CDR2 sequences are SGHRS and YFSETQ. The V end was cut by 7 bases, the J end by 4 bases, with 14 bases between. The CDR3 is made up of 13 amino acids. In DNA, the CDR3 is TGCGCCAGCGGGACGGTGGCCTTCACTGAAGCTTTCTTT. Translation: CASGTVAFTEAFF.

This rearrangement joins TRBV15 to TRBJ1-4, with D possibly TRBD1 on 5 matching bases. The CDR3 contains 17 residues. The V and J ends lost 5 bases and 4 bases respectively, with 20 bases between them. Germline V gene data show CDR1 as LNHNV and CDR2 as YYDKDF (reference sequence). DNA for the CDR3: TGTGCCACCAGCCCTACCGGCACAGGCAAAATTAATGAAAAACTGTTTTTT. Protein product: CATSPTGTGKINEKLFF.